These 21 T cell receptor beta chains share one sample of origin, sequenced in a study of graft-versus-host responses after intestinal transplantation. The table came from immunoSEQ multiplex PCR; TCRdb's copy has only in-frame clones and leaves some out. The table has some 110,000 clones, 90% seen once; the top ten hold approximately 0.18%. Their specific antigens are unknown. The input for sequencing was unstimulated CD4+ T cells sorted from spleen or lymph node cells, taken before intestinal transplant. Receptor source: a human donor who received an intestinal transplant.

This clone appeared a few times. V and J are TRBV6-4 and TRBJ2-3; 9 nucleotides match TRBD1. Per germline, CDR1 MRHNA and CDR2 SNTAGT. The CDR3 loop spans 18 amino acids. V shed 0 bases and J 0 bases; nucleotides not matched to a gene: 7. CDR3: CASSDSTGGLTSTDTQYF. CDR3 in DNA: TGTGCCAGCAGTGACTCCACAGGGGGCCTAACTAGCACAGATACGCAGTATTTT.

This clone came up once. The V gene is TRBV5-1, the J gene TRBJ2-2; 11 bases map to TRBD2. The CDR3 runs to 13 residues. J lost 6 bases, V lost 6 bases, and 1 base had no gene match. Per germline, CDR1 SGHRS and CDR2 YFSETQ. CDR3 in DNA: TGCGCCAGCAAACTAGCGGGGGCCGGGGAGCTGTTTTTT. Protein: CASKLAGAGELFF.

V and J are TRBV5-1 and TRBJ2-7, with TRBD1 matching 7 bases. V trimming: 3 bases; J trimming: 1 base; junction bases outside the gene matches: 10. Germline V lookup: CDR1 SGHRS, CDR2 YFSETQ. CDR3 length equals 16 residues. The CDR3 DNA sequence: TGCGCCAGCAGCTCCCTTACTGCGACAGGGTCCTACGAGCAGTACTTC. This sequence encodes CASSSLTATGSYEQYF.

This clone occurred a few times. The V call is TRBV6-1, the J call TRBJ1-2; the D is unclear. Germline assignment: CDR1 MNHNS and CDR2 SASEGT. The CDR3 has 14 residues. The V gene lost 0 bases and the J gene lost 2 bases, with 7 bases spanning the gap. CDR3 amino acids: CASSEARGNYGYTF. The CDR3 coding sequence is TGTGCCAGCAGTGAAGCACGAGGGAACTATGGCTACACCTTC.

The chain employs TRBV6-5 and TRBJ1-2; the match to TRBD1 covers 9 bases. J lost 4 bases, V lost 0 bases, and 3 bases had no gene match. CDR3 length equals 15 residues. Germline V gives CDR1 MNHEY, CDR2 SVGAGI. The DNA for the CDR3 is TGTGCCAGCAGTTACTCGAGGGGACAGGGCTATGGCTACACCTTC. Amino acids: CASSYSRGQGYGYTF.

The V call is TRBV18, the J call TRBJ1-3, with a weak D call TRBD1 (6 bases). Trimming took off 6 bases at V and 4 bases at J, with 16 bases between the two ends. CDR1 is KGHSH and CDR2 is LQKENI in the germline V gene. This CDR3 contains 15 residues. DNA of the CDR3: TGTGCCAGCTCCCACAGGGAGCATCGGGGAAACACCATATATTTT. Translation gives CASSHREHRGNTIYF.

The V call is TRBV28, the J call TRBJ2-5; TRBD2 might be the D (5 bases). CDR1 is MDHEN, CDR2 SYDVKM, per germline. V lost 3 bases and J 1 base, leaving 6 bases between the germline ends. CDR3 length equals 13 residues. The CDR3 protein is CASSFAGQETQYF. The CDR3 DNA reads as TGTGCCAGCAGTTTCGCGGGCCAAGAGACCCAGTACTTC.

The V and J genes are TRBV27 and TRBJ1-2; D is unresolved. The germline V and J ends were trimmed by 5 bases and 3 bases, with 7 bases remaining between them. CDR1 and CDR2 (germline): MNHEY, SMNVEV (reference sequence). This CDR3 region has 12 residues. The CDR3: CASSPRDYGYTF. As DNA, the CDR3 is TGTGCCAGCAGTCCCCGGGACTATGGCTACACCTTC.

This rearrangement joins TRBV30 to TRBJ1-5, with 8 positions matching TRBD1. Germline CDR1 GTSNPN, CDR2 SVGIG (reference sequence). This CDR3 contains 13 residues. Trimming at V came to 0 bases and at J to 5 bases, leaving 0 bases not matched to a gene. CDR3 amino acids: CAWSVQGDQPQHF. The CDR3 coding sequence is TGTGCCTGGAGTGTACAGGGGGATCAGCCCCAGCATTTT.

The CDR3, as DNA: TGTGCCAGCAGTCACCGGGCAGGGGCCTACAATGAGCAGTTCTTC. Translated, it gives CASSHRAGAYNEQFF. V and J are TRBV27 and TRBJ2-1, with a weak D call TRBD1 (6 bases). In germline, CDR1 is MNHEY, CDR2 SMNVEV (reference sequence). The CDR3 spans 15 residues. The ends were cut back, 5 bases at V and 2 bases at J, with 13 bases in the middle.

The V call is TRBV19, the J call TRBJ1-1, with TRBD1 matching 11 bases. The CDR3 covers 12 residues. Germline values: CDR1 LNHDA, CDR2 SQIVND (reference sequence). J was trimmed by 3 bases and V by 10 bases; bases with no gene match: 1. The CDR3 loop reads CATDRGHTEAFF. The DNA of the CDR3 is TGTGCCACGGACAGGGGGCACACTGAAGCTTTCTTT.

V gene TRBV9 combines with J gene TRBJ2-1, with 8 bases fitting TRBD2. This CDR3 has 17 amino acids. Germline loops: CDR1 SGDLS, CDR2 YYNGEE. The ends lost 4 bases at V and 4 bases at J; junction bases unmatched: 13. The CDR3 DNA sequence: TGTGCCAGCAGCCCCCGCTGGGCTAGCGGGCTATACAATGAGCAGTTCTTC. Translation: CASSPRWASGLYNEQFF.

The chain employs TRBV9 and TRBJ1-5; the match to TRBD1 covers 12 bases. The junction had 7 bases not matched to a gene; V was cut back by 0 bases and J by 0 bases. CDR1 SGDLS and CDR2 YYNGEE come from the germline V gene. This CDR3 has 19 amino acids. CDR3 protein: CASSVEGQGANYSNQPQHF. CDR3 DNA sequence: TGTGCCAGCAGCGTAGAGGGACAGGGGGCAAATTATAGCAATCAGCCCCAGCATTTT. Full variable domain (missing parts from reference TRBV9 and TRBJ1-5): DSGVTQTPKHLITATGQRVTLRCSPRSGDLSVYWYQQSLDQGLQFLIQYYNGEERAKGNILERFSAQQFPDLHSELNLSSLELGDSALYFCASSVEGQGANYSNQPQHFGDGTRLSIL.

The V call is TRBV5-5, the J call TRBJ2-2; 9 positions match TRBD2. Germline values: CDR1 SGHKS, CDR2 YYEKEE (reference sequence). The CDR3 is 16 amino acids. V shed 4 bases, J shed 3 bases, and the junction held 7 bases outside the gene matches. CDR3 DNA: TGTGCCAGCAGCGCGTTAGCGGGGGATTACACCGGGGAGCTGTTTTTT. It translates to CASSALAGDYTGELFF.

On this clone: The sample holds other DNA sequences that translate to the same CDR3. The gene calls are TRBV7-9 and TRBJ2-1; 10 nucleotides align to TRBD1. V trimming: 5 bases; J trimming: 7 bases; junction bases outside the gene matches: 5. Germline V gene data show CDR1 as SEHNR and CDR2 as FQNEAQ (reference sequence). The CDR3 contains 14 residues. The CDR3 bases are TGTGCCAGCAGCCCGGGACAGGGGTGGAATGAGCAGTTCTTC. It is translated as CASSPGQGWNEQFF.

The CDR3 loop is CASSFGGSSGNTIYF. The CDR3 nucleotides read TGTGCCAGCAGCTTCGGGGGGTCGTCTGGAAACACCATATATTTT. The J gene is TRBJ1-3, the V gene TRBV7-2; D perhaps matches TRBD1 (5 bases). V lost 3 bases and J lost 1, with 10 bases in between. Germline values: CDR1 SGHTA, CDR2 FQGNSA. The CDR3 sequence is 15 residues long.

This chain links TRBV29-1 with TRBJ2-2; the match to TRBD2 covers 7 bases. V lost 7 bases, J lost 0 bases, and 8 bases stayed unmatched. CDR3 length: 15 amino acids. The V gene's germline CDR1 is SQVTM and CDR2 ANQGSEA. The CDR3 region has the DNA TGCAGCGCCCGGGAGGCCCCCCCGAACACCGGGGAGCTGTTTTTT. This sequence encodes CSAREAPPNTGELFF.

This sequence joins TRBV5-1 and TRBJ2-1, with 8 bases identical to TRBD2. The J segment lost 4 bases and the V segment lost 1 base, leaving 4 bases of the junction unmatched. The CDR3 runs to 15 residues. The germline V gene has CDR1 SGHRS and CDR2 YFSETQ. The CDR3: CASSLISGTYNEQFF. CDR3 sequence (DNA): TGCGCCAGCAGCTTGATTAGCGGGACTTACAATGAGCAGTTCTTC.

The CDR3 sequence: CASSLYAGAGETQYF. The CDR3 DNA reads as TGTGCCAGCAGCTTATACGCGGGGGCTGGAGAGACCCAGTACTTC. This chain connects TRBV7-9 to TRBJ2-5; D possibly corresponds to TRBD2 (7 bases). Trimming took off 2 bases at V and 4 bases at J, with 14 bases between the two ends. The CDR3 has 15 residues. The germline V gene has CDR1 SEHNR and CDR2 FQNEAQ (reference sequence).

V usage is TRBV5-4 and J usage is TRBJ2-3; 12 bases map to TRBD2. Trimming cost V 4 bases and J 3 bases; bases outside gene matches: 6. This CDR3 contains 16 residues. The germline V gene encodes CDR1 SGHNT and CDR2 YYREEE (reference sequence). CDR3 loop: CASSVRLAGVTDTQYF. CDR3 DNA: TGTGCCAGCAGCGTGAGACTAGCGGGGGTGACAGATACGCAGTATTTT.

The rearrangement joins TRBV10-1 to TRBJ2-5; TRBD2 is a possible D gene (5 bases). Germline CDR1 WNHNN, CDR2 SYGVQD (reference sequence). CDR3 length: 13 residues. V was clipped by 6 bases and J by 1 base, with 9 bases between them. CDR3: CASSWGVQETQYF. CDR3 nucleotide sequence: TGCGCCAGCAGCTGGGGAGTCCAAGAGACCCAGTACTTC.